This record looks at one TCR beta chain sequence and its context. The entry originates in a study of T-cell reconstitution after alpha-beta-depleted transplantation in children. A library of TCRbeta sequences, prepared with unique molecular identifiers, was generated. Using its own MiXCR run on the PCR reads, TCRdb lists one record per CDR3 protein. The sample contains hundreds of thousands of distinct CDR3 sequences, around 18% of which appear only once. This CDR3 contains 13 residues. Trimming removed 5 bases from V and 6 bases from J, with 13 bases in between. Germline V gene sequence: CDR1 SGHTA, CDR2 FQGTGA.

This chain links TRBV7-3 with TRBJ1-1; no reliable D call. The clonotype originates from a human donor who donated a stem cell graft to a child with acute lymphoblastic leukemia. Source: PBMCs from the stem cell graft donor, taken from the stem cell graft. The CDR3 loop reads CASSRGSESEAFF. CDR3 nucleotide sequence: TGTGCCAGCAGCCGGGGATCTGAATCTGAAGCTTTCTTT. The full variable domain, rest sourced from reference TRBV7-3 and TRBJ1-1, is GAGVSQTPSNKVTEKGKYVELRCDPISGHTALYWYRQSLGQGPEFLIYFQGTGAADDSGLPNDRFFAVRPEGSVSTLKIQRTERGDSAVYLCASSRGSESEAFFGQGTRLTVV.